This TCR beta chain was found in a study of CD8+CD57+ T cells in acquired aplastic anemia. Looking at the study overall: Across the sorted CD4+ and CD8+ cells, DNA amounts averaged about 3.1 ug.

V was shortened by 3 bases and J by 0 bases, with 19 bases between the two germline ends. The length of the CDR3 is 18 residues. Germline loops: CDR1 SGHDN, CDR2 FVKESK. Genomic DNA acted as the template from which TCR beta VDJ combination and CDR3 sequence profiling were carried out. Each CDR3 protein gets one entry after TCRdb re-called the reads with MiXCR. The data show 160,000 or so distinct CDR3 sequences, more than 40% seen once. Whoever was chosen for sequencing had shown CD8+CD57+ cell expansion by flow cytometry. Patients were treatment-naive when blood was sampled. Study-wide findings and caveats: Overlap between patients and controls comprised roughly 30 CD8+ CDR3 sequences.

This clonotype was seen ten or more times. The antigen is unknown. Sequenced: sorted CD4+, CD8+, or CD8+CD57+ T cells (not recorded which) from PBMCs. The rearrangement links TRBV14 to TRBJ2-3, with D tentatively TRBD2 (7 bases). This TCR was recovered from a human donor with aplastic anemia. The CDR3: CASSQLGRGGPSTDTQYF. CDR3 coding DNA: TGTGCCAGCAGCCAGTTGGGGCGCGGGGGCCCTAGCACAGATACGCAGTATTTT.